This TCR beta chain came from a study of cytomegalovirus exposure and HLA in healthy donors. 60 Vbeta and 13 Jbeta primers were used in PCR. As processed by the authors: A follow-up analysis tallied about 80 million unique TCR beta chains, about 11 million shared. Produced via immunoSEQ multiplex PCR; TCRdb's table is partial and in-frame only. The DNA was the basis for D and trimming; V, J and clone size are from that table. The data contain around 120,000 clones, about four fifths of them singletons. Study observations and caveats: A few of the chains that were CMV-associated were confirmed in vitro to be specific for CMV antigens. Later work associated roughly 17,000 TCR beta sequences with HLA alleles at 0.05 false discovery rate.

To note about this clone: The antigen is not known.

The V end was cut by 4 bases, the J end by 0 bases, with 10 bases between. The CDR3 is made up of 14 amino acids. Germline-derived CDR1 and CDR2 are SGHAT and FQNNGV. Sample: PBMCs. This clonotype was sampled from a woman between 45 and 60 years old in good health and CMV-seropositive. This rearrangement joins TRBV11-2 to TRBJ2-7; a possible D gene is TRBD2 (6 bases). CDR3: CASSSLRDSYEQYF. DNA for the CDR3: TGTGCCAGCAGCTCACTGCGGGACTCCTACGAGCAGTACTTC.